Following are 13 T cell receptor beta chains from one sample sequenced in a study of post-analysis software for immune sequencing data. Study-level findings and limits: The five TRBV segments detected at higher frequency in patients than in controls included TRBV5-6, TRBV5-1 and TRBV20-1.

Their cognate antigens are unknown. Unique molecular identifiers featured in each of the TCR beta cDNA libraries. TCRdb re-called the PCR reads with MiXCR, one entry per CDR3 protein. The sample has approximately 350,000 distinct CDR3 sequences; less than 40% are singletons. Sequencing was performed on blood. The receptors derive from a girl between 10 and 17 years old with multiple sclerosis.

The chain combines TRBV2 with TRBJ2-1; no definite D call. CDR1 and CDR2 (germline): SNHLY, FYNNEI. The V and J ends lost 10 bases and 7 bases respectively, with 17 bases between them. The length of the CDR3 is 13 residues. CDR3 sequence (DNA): TGTGCCACCCGGCCCCTTACAGCAAATGAGCAGTTCTTC. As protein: CATRPLTANEQFF.

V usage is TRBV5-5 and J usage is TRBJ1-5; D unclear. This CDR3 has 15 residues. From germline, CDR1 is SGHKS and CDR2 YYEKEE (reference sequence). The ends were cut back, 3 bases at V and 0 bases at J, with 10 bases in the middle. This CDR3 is CASSWMGGSNQPQHF. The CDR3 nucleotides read TGTGCCAGCAGCTGGATGGGAGGTAGCAATCAGCCCCAGCATTTT.

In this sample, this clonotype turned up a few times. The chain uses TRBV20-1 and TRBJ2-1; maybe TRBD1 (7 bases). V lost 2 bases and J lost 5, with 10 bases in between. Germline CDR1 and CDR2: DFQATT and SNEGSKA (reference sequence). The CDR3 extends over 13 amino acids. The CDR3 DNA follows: TGCAGTGCTAGATCAGGGGGGAACAATGAGCAGTTCTTC. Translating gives CSARSGGNNEQFF.

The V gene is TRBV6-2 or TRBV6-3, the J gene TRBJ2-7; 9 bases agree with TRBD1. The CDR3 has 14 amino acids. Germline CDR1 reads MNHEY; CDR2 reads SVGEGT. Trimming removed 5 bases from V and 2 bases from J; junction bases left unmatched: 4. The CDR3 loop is CASSPRQGAYEQYF. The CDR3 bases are TGTGCCAGCAGTCCCCGACAGGGGGCCTACGAGCAGTACTTC.

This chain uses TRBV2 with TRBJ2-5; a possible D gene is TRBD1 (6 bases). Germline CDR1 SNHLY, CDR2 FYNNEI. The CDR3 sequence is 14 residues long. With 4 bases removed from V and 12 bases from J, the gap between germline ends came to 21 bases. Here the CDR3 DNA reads TGTGCCAGCAGTGGCCCCGCAGGGGCGGGTCTCGAGTACTTC. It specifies CASSGPAGAGLEYF.

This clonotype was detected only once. DNA of the CDR3: TGTGCCAGCGGCCCTCAGGGGGATCAGCCCCAGCATTTT. This codes for CASGPQGDQPQHF. The V gene is TRBV9, the J gene TRBJ1-5; 7 bases align to TRBD1. CDR1 and CDR2 from the germline V gene are SGDLS and YYNGEE. Trimming took 7 bases from V and 5 from J; bases not matched to a gene: 6. The CDR3 runs to 13 residues.

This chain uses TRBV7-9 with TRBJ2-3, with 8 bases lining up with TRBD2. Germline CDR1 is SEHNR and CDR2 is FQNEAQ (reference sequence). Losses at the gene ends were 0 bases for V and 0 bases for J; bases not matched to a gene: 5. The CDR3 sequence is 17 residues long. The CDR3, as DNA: TGTGCCAGCAGCTTAGCAGCGGGGGTCGCTAGCACAGATACGCAGTATTTT. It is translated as CASSLAAGVASTDTQYF.

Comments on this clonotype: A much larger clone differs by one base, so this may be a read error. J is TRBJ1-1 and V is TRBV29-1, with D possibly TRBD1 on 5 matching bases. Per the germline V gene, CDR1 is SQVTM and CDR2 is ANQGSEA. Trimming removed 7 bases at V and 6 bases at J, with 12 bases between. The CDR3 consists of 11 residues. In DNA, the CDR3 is TGCAGCGCCACGGGGGAGGCTGAAGCTTTCTTT. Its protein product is CSATGEAEAFF.

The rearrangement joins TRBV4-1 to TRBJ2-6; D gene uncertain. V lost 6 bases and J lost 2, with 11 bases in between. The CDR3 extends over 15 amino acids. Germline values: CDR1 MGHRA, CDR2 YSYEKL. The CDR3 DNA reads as TGCGCCAGCAGAAGACCGGGTACTGGGGCCAACGTCCTGACTTTC. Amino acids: CASRRPGTGANVLTF.

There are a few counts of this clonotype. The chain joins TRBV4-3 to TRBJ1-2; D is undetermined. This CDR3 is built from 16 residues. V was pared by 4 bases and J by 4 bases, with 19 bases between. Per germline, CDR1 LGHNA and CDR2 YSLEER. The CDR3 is CASSPAGMGGLYGYTF. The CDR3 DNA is TGCGCCAGCAGCCCTGCCGGTATGGGTGGACTCTATGGCTACACCTTC.

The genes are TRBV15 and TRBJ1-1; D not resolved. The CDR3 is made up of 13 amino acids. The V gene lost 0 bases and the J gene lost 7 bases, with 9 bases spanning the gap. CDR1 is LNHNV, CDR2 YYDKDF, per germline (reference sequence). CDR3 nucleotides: TGTGCCACCAGCAGAGACAGACAATTTGAAGCTTTCTTT. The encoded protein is CATSRDRQFEAFF.

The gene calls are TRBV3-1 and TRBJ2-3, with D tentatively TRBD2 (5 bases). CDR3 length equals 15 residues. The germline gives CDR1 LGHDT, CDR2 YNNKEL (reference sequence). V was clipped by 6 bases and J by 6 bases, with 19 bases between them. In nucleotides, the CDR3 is TGTGCCAGCAGGGAAAGACGGGGAATGGGTGATACGCAGTATTTT. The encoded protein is CASRERRGMGDTQYF.

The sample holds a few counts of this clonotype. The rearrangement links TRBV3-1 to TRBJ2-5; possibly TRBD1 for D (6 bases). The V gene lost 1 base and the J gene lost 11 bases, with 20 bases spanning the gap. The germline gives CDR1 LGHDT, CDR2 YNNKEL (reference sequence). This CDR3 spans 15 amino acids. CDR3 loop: CASSQAYTGLGEQYF. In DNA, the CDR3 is TGTGCCAGCAGCCAAGCGTACACAGGGTTAGGAGAACAGTACTTC.